This T cell receptor beta chain appears in the sequencing data of a study of cytomegalovirus exposure and HLA in healthy donors. Participants comprised healthy donors of bone marrow. Researchers ran the PCR with 60 Vbeta and 13 Jbeta primers. The assay was immunoSEQ multiplex PCR, and TCRdb's table has in-frame clones only and misses some. This table holds fewer than 150,000 clones, around 77% found once. This CDR3 has 16 amino acids. In germline, CDR1 is SGHTA, CDR2 FQGNSA. The V gene end was trimmed by 4 bases and the J gene end by 5 bases; junction bases not matched to a gene: 7. The sequence derives from a man aged 50 to 60 in good health and CMV-seropositive. The specimen was PBMCs. The chain uses TRBV7-2 and TRBJ2-3; 12 bases fit TRBD1. CDR3 coding DNA: TGTGCCAGCAGCTCTTTGGGACAGGGGGCGAGAGATACGCAGTATTTT. It yields the protein CASSSLGQGARDTQYF.